The rows below give T cell receptor beta chains drawn from one sample of a study of shared clonotypes between healthy human individuals. Here immunoSEQ multiplex PCR was the method, and the copy in TCRdb shows in-frame clones only, minus some. Here the sample spans a few hundred thousand clones, roughly 96% being singletons. The material sequenced was naive CD8+ T cells sorted from blood. The receptors shown here come from a woman aged 25 to 39 in good health. CDR3s include the opening cysteine and the closing phenylalanine or tryptophan. A D gene is named only where the DNA matches it firmly. A clone size is listed for some rows: how often the clone was seen (once, few, many), or a class if it is expanded.

V	D	J	size	DNA	CDR3
TRBV6-5	.	TRBJ2-2	.	TGTGCCAGCACTTGGAGGGGGAACACCGGGGAGCTGTTTTTT	CASTWRGNTGELFF
TRBV25-1	TRBD2	TRBJ2-1	.	TGTGCCAGCAGTGAGCTAGCGGAGGACAATGAGCAGTTCTTC	CASSELAEDNEQFF
TRBV18	.	TRBJ2-1	.	TGTGCCAGCTCACCGGCGGGCGCGCTCAGCTCCTACAATGAGCAGTTCTTC	CASSPAGALSSYNEQFF
TRBV9	.	TRBJ2-3	.	TGTGCCAGCAGCGTTGGAGGGTTCACAGATACGCAGTATTTT	CASSVGGFTDTQYF
TRBV5-1	.	TRBJ2-7	.	TGCGCCAGCAGCTTTGTTGGTCCTAGCTCCTACGAGCAGTACTTC	CASSFVGPSSYEQYF
TRBV7-6	.	TRBJ2-3	.	TGTGCCAGCAGCTTAGGCTCTAGCGAGATTAGCACAGATACGCAGTATTTT	CASSLGSSEISTDTQYF
TRBV6-5	.	TRBJ1-4	.	TGTGCCAGCAGTTCCGGGACGCGAGGGGAAAAACTGTTTTTT	CASSSGTRGEKLFF
TRBV4-1	.	TRBJ2-2	.	TGCGCCAGCAGCCTGGGGGACACCGGGGAGCTGTTTTTT	CASSLGDTGELFF
TRBV4-2	TRBD1	TRBJ2-6	.	TGTGCCAGCAGCCAGGGGCCGGGACAGGGGGAGAGGGCTGGGGCCAACGTCCTGACTTTC	CASSQGPGQGERAGANVLTF
TRBV6-5	.	TRBJ2-1	.	TGTGCCAGCAGTCCCGGGGCGATAAATGAGCAGTTCTTC	CASSPGAINEQFF
TRBV7-9	TRBD1	TRBJ2-2	.	TGTGCTAGTGGACAGGTCCCCGGGGAGCTGTTTTTT	CASGQVPGELFF
TRBV28	.	TRBJ2-5	.	TGTGCCAGCAGTCCTCGGTACTACCAAGAGACCCAGTACTTC	CASSPRYYQETQYF
TRBV2	TRBD2	TRBJ2-1	.	TGTGCCAGCAGTGAATCCCCAACTAGCGGGAAGATGGGAGAGCAGTTCTTC	CASSESPTSGKMGEQFF
TRBV10-2	.	TRBJ1-2	.	TGCGCCAGCAGTGACGGTCCAGGGACAATCTATGGCTACACCTTC	CASSDGPGTIYGYTF
TRBV9	.	TRBJ2-5	.	TGTGCCAGCAGCGGCGGACTGTGGGAGACCCAGTACTTC	CASSGGLWETQYF
TRBV28	.	TRBJ2-7	.	TGTGCCACCGCCCAGGGAGGATCCTACGAGCAGTACTTC	CATAQGGSYEQYF
TRBV5-6	.	TRBJ2-1	once	TGTGCCAGCAGCTTTTCCCCAGGGACTTACAATGAGCAGTTCTTC	CASSFSPGTYNEQFF
TRBV6-5	TRBD2	TRBJ2-1	.	TGTGCCAGCAGTCTACTAGCGGAAAAGAACAATGAGCAGTTCTTC	CASSLLAEKNNEQFF
TRBV7-8	.	TRBJ1-2	.	TGTGCCAGCAGCGCCTCTGGTGGGGAAGACTATGGCTACACCTTC	CASSASGGEDYGYTF
TRBV28	TRBD1	TRBJ1-5	.	TGTGCCAGCAGCTCGACAGGGCAGGTGAATCAGCCCCAGCATTTT	CASSSTGQVNQPQHF
TRBV28	.	TRBJ1-2	.	TGTGCCAGCAGTCCGTGGGGGTGGGATGGCTACACCTTC	CASSPWGWDGYTF
TRBV6-5	.	TRBJ2-4	once	TGTGCCAGCAGTTACCCCCCCCGGCGAAAAAACATTCAGTACTTC	CASSYPPRRKNIQYF
TRBV9	.	TRBJ2-2	.	TGTGCCAGCAGCGTAGAAGGGTACACCGGGGAGCTGTTTTTT	CASSVEGYTGELFF
TRBV19	TRBD1	TRBJ1-5	.	TGTGCCAGTAGTATAACCCCGACAGGGGTGGATCAGCCCCAGCATTTT	CASSITPTGVDQPQHF
TRBV27	.	TRBJ1-1	once	TGTGCCAGCAGTTTAGCAGGGACCTACACTGAAGCTTTCTTT	CASSLAGTYTEAFF
TRBV19	TRBD2	TRBJ2-1	.	TGTGCCAGTAGCAGTACGGGACTAGCGGGGTGGCGTTACAATGAGCAGTTCTTC	CASSSTGLAGWRYNEQFF
TRBV4-2	.	TRBJ2-7	.	TGTGCCAGCAGCCAAGAGATCACTTTTGACGAGCAGTACTTC	CASSQEITFDEQYF
TRBV11-2	TRBD2	TRBJ2-1	.	TGTGCCAGCAGCTTAGTGTCGCTAGCGGAAGCCTACAATGAGCAGTTCTTC	CASSLVSLAEAYNEQFF
TRBV27	.	TRBJ2-6	.	TGTGCCAGCAGTTTATCGGGGCCAGGTTTCTCTGGGGCCAACGTCCTGACTTTC	CASSLSGPGFSGANVLTF
TRBV5-6	TRBD1	TRBJ2-5	.	TGTGCCAGCAGCTTCACAGGGGCCGGAGAGACCCAGTACTTC	CASSFTGAGETQYF
TRBV28	TRBD1	TRBJ2-7	.	TGTGCCAGCAGTTTCGTTGGGACAGGGTACGAGCAGTACTTC	CASSFVGTGYEQYF
TRBV7-9	.	TRBJ2-7	.	TGTGCCAGCAGCTTATTGGAGTCGGGGAGGCGGCAGTACTTC	CASSLLESGRRQYF
TRBV6-6	TRBD2	TRBJ2-7	.	TGTGCCAGCAGTACACGGACTAGCGGGATTTACGAGCAGTACTTC	CASSTRTSGIYEQYF
TRBV14	.	TRBJ2-7	.	TGTGCCACTTCCCAGGCAGGGGCTCGCGAGCAGTACTTC	CATSQAGAREQYF
TRBV6-5	.	TRBJ2-6	.	TGTGCCAGCAGTTACTTCAGGGCCTCTGGGGCCAACGTCCTGACTTTC	CASSYFRASGANVLTF
TRBV28	TRBD2	TRBJ2-7	.	TGTGCCAGCAGTTCCCCGCGACTAGCGGGAAACTCCTACGAGCAGTACTTC	CASSSPRLAGNSYEQYF
TRBV7-9	.	TRBJ2-1	.	TGTGCCAGCAGCTTAGGCCGGTCGGCAGGCCTCTACAATGAGCAGTTCTTC	CASSLGRSAGLYNEQFF
TRBV19	TRBD1	TRBJ1-2	.	TGTGCCAGTAGTGGGACAGGGACTAACTATGGCTACACCTTC	CASSGTGTNYGYTF
TRBV28	.	TRBJ1-4	.	TGTGCCAGCAGCCGGGTGGGGGTTAATGAAAAACTGTTTTTT	CASSRVGVNEKLFF
TRBV27	TRBD2	TRBJ2-3	.	TGTGCCAGCACGGGACTAGCGGGAGGTACGCAGTATTTT	CASTGLAGGTQYF
TRBV6-6	.	TRBJ1-2	.	TGTGCCAGCAGTTACTCGATTGGGGCGAAACATGGCTACACCTTC	CASSYSIGAKHGYTF
TRBV5-4	TRBD2	TRBJ2-1	once	TGTGCCAGCAGCTTGGCCGGGAGGGGAGGGTCCTACAATGAGCAGTTCTTC	CASSLAGRGGSYNEQFF
TRBV5-6	TRBD1	TRBJ1-4	.	TGTGCCAGCAGCTGGACAGGGAGTCATGAAAAACTGTTTTTT	CASSWTGSHEKLFF
TRBV2	.	TRBJ2-2	.	TGTGCCAGCAGTGAAGACGTGGAGGCAGGGACGCTAACCGGGGAGCTGTTTTTT	CASSEDVEAGTLTGELFF